This T cell receptor beta chain was sequenced for a study of T cells after yellow fever vaccination (dated by TCRdb to about 2019). Study-level background: The SMART-Seq v4 Ultra Low Input RNA kit was used to prepare libraries from fractions with low cell numbers. Blood was drawn at multiple timepoints before and after primary and secondary immunization, with bulk PBMC replicates and cell subsets isolated. Two healthy male donors made up the cohort, one aged 18 to 30 years and the other aged 30 to 39 years. To track T-cell clones before and after primary and booster YFV17D yellow fever vaccination, bulk TCR alpha and beta repertoires were sequenced longitudinally. Overall study outcomes, separate from this receptor: A small share of clonotypes was detected in both CD4 and CD8 compartments, with the overlap likely arising from convergent recombination. Compared with the primary T-cell response, the secondary T-cell response was weaker but faster, peaking on day 5 rather than day 15. The study included only a couple of donors, which limits how far the findings can be generalized. After the booster, most of the clones that had expanded following primary vaccination were detected again (roughly 96% of CD4 and around 90% of CD8), which suggests that memory was broadly maintained. Computational filtering was needed because FACS-sorted repertoires could contain abundant contaminating clonotypes from the bulk population.

Only a few counts were recorded for this clonotype. No antigen is known for it. It has no much larger one-base neighbor in the sample; base qualities were not kept. The CDR3 measures 15 amino acids from cysteine to phenylalanine. The read is trimmed to its CDR3 DNA, 45 bases read in frame from base 1. V drops 4 bases and J drops 4 bases, leaving 14 bases in between. From a lookup of the germline V gene (reference sequence), CDR1 and CDR2 are LNHNV and YYDKDF. Synthesis of TCR cDNA relied on 5'RACE template switching, a step that introduced a universal primer site along with unique molecular identifiers. Priming of cDNA synthesis was performed from both the TCR alpha and TCR beta constant segments. Libraries were amplified in two PCR steps, with sample barcodes and sequencing adapters added in the second step. Libraries were sequenced on Illumina HiSeq 2500 (2x100 bp) or NovaSeq (2x150 bp). The authors' pipeline ran thus. Demultiplexing of reads and collapsing into UMI consensus sequences were performed with MIGEC, and V(D)J alignment was carried out with MiXCR. Vaccine-responding clonotypes were identified with edgeR using replicate PBMC samples, with FDR below 0.01 and a log2 fold change above 5 up to day 15 being required. CD4 or CD8 identity was assigned to each bulk clonotype according to whether the clonotype was present at higher abundance in the sequenced CD4 repertoire or the sequenced CD8 repertoire. TCRdb reprocessed the public reads (quality trimming at Q25 with fastp, clone calling with MiXCR) and kept in-frame beta chains. Merged by CDR3 protein, the rows form single entries marked with the most common genes and DNA. The V and J calls were determined by TCRdb, not by the authors. The sample data list under 550,000 distinct CDR3 sequences, and just over 20% of these were observed just once. The ten largest account for about a sixth of the sample.

Sample treatment or condition, as interpreted from the label and publication: live attenuated yellow fever vaccine strain. At each blood-draw timepoint, two biological replicates of bulk PBMCs were collected. PBMCs were isolated from peripheral blood using a standard Ficoll-Paque protocol. TriZol was used to extract RNA from bulk PBMCs, from CD4 and CD8 fractions, and from dextramer-positive and dextramer-negative fractions. The receptor was derived from a young man who received the YFV17D yellow fever vaccine. The chain employs TRBV15 and TRBJ1-5, with the D gene too uncertain to name. Here the sequenced sample was PBMCs, taken more than 20 days after the first yellow fever vaccination. The CDR3 amino acid sequence is: CATSTLDGINQPQHF. The sequenced DNA is TGTGCCACCAGCACCTTAGATGGGATAAATCAGCCCCAGCATTTT. The variable domain in full, with residues beyond the CDR3 obtained from the reference TRBV15 and TRBJ1-5 genes, is DAMVIQNPRYQVTQFGKPVTLSCSQTLNHNVMYWYQQKSSQAPKLLFHYYDKDFNNEADTPDNFQSRRPNTSFCFLDIRSPGLGDTAMYLCATSTLDGINQPQHFGDGTRLSIL.